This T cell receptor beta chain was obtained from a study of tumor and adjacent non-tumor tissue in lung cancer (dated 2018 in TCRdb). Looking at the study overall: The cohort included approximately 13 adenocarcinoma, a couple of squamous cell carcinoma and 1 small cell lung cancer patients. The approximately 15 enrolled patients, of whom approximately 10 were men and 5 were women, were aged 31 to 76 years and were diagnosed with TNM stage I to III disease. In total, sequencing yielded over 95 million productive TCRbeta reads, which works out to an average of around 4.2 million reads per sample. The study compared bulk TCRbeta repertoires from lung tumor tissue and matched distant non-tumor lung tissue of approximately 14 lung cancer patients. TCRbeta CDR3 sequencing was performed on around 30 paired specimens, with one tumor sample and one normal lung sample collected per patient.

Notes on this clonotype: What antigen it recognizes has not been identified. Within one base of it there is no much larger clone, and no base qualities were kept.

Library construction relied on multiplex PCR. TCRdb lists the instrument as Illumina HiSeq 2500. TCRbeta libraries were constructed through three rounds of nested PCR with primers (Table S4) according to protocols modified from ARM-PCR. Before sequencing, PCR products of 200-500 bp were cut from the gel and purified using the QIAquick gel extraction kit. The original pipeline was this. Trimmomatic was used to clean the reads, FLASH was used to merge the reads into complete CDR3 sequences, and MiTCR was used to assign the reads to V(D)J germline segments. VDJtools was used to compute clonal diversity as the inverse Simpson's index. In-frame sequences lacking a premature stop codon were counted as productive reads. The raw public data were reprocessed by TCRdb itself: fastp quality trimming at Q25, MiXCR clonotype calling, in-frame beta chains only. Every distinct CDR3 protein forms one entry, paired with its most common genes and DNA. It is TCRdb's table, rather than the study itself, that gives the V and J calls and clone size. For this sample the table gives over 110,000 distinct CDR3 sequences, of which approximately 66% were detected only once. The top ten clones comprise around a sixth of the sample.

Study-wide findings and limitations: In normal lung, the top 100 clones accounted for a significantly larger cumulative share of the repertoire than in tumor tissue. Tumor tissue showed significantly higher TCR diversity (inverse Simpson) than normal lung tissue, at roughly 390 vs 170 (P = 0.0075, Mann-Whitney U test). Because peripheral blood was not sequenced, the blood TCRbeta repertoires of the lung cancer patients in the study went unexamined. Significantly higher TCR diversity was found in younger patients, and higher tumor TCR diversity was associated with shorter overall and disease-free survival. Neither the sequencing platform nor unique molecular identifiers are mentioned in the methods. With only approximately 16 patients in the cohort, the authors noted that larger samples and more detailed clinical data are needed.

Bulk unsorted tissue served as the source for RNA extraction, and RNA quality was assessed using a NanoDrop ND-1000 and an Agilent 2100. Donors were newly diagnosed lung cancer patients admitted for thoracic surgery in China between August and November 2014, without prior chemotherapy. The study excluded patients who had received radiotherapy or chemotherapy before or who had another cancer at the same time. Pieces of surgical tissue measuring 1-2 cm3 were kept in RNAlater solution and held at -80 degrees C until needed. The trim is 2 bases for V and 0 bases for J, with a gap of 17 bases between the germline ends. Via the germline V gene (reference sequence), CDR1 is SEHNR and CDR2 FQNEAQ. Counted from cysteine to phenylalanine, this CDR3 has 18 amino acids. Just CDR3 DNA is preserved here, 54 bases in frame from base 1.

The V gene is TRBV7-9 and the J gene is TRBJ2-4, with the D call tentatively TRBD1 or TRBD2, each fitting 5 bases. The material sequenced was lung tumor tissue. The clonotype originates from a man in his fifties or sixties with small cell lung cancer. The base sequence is TGTGCCAGCAGCTTATCAGCGGCTAGGGGAATAGCCAAAAACATTCAGTACTTC. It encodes CASSLSAARGIAKNIQYF.